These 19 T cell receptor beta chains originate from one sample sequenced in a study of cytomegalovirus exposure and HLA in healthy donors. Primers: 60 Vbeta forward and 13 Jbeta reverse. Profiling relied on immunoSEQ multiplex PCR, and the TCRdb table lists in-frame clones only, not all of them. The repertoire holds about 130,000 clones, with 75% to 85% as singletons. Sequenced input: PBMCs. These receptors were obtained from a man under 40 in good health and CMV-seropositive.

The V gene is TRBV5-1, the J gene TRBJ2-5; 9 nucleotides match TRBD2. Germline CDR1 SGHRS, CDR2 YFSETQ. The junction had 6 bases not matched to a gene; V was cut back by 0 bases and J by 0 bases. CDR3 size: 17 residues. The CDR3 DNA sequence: TGCGCCAGCAGCTTGGTGTTAGCGGGGGCGTACCAAGAGACCCAGTACTTC. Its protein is CASSLVLAGAYQETQYF. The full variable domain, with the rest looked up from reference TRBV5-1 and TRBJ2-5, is KAGVTQTPRYLIKTRGQQVTLSCSPISGHRSVSWYQQTPGQGLQFLFEYFSETQRNKGNFPGRFSGRQFSNSRSEMNVSTLELGDSALYLCASSLVLAGAYQETQYFGPGTRLLVL.

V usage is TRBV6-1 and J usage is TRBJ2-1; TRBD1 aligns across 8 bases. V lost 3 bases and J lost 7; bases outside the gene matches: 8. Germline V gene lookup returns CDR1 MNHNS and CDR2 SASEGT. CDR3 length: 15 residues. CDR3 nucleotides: TGTGCCAGCAGTGATCCCGGGACAGGCTGGAATGAGCAGTTCTTC. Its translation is CASSDPGTGWNEQFF.

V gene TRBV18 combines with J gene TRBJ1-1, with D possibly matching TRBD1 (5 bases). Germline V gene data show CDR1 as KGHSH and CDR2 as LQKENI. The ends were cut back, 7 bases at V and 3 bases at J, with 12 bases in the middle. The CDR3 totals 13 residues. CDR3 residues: CASWEGPDTEAFF. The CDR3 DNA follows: TGTGCCAGCTGGGAGGGGCCTGACACTGAAGCTTTCTTT.

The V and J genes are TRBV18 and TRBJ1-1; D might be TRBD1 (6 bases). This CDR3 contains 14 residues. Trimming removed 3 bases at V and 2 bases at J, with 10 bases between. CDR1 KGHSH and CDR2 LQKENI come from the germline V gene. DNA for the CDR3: TGTGCCAGCTCACCTCGACAGGTCAACACTGAAGCTTTCTTT. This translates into CASSPRQVNTEAFF.

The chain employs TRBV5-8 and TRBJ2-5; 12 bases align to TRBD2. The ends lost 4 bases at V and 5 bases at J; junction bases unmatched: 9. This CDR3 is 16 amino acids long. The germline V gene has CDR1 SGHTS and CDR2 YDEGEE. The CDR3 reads CASSRGTGTSGETQYF. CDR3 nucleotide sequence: TGTGCCAGCAGCAGGGGGACCGGGACTAGCGGGGAGACCCAGTACTTC.

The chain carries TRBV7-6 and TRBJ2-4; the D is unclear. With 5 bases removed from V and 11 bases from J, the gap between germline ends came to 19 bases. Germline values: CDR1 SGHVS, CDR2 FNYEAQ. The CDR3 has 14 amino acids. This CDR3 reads CASSPTPMRSVQYF. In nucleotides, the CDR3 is TGTGCCAGCAGCCCTACCCCGATGAGGAGCGTTCAGTACTTC.

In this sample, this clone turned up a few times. In nucleotides, the CDR3 is TGTGCCAGCAGGAAGACTGAAAGCTATGGCTACACCTTC. Protein product: CASRKTESYGYTF. The rearrangement links TRBV2 to TRBJ1-2; no definite D call. The CDR3 totals 13 residues. V was clipped by 6 bases and J by 4 bases, with 12 bases between them. CDR1 and CDR2 (germline): SNHLY, FYNNEI.

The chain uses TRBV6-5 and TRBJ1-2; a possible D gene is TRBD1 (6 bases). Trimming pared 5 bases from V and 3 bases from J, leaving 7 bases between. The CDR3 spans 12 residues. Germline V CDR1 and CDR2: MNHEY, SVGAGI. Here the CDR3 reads CASSTGYYGYTF. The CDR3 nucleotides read TGTGCCAGCAGTACAGGGTACTATGGCTACACCTTC.

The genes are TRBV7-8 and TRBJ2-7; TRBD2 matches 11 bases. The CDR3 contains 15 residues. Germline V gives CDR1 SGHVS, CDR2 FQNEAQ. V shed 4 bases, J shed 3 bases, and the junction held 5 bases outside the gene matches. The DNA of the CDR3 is TGTGCCAGCAGCTGGCTAGCGGGGGGCATCTACGAGCAGTACTTC. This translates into CASSWLAGGIYEQYF. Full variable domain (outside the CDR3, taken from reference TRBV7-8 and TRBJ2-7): GAGVSQSPRYKVAKRGQDVALRCDPISGHVSLFWYQQALGQGPEFLTYFQNEAQLDKSGLPSDRFFAERPEGSVSTLKIQRTQQEDSAVYLCASSWLAGGIYEQYFGPGTRLTVT.

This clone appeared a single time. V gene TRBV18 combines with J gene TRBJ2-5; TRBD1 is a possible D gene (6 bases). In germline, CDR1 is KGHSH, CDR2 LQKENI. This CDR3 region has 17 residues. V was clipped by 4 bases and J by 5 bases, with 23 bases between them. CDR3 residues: CASSLGTSAKRGETQYF. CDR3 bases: TGTGCCAGCTCACTCGGGACAAGCGCAAAAAGGGGGGAGACCCAGTACTTC.

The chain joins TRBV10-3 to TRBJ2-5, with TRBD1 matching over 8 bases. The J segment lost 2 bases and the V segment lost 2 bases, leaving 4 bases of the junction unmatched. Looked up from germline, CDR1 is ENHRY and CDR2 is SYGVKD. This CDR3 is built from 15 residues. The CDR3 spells CAISEGHRGQETQYF. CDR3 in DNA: TGTGCCATCAGTGAGGGACACAGGGGGCAAGAGACCCAGTACTTC.

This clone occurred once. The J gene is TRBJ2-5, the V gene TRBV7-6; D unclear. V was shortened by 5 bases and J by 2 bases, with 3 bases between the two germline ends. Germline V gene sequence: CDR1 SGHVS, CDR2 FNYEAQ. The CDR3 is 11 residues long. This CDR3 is CASSLQETQYF. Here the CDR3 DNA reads TGTGCCAGCAGCCTACAAGAGACCCAGTACTTC.

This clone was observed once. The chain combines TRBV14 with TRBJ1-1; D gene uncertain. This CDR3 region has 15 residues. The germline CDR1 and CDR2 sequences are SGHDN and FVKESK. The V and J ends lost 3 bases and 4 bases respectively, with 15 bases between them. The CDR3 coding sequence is TGTGCCAGCAGCCATAATACTTTTGGGAGCACTGAAGCTTTCTTT. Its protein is CASSHNTFGSTEAFF.

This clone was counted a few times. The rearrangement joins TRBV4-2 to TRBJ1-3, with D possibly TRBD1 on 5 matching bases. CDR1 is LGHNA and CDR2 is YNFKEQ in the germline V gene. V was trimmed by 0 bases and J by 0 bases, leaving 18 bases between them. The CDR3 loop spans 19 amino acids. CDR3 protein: CASSQERGTAGGSGNTIYF. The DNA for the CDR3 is TGTGCCAGCAGCCAAGAAAGGGGTACGGCGGGAGGCTCTGGAAACACCATATATTTT.

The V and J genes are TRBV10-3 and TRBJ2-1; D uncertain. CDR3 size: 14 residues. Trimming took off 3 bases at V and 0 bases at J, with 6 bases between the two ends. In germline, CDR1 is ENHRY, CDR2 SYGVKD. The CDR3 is CAISDSFSYNEQFF. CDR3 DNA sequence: TGTGCCATCAGTGATAGTTTCTCCTACAATGAGCAGTTCTTC.

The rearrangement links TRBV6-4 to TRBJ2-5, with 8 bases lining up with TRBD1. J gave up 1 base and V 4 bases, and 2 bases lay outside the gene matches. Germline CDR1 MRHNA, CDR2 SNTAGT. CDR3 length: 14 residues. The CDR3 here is CASSADRGQETQYF. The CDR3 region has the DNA TGTGCCAGCAGTGCTGACAGGGGCCAAGAGACCCAGTACTTC.

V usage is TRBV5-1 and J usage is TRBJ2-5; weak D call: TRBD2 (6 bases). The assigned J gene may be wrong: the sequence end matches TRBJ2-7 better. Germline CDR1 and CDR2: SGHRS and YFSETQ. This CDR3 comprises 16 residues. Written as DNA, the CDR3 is TGCGCCAGCAGCTTGGGGCCAACCGGGACTCAAAACGAGCAGTACTTC. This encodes CASSLGPTGTQNEQYF.

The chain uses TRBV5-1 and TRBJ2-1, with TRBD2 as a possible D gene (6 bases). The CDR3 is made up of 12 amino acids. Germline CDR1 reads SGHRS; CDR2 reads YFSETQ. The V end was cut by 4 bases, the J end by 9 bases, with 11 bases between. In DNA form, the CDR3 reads TGCGCCAGCAGCCACGGGAGCAGTGAGCAGTTCTTC. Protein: CASSHGSSEQFF.

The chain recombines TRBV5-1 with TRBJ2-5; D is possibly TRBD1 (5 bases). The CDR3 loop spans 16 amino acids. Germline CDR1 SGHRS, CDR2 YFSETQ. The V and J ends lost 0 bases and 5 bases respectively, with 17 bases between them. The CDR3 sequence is CASSLGGPIARETQYF. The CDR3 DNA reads TGCGCCAGCAGCTTGGGGGGCCCAATCGCGAGGGAGACCCAGTACTTC. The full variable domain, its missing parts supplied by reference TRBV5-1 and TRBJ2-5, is KAGVTQTPRYLIKTRGQQVTLSCSPISGHRSVSWYQQTPGQGLQFLFEYFSETQRNKGNFPGRFSGRQFSNSRSEMNVSTLELGDSALYLCASSLGGPIARETQYFGPGTRLLVL.